This T cell receptor beta chain came from a study of long-term antiretroviral therapy in people with HIV. The wider study: The study's earliest collections predate the 2015 immediate-ART recommendation by about a decade.

The libraries were made with immunoSEQ v3.0 at survey level. Sequencing targeted about 40,000-55,000 T-cell genomes per sample. Sequencing used immunoSEQ multiplex PCR; TCRdb keeps in-frame clones, though not all of them. The sample records about 39,000 clones, approximately 87% being singletons. Germline CDR1 is SGHTA and CDR2 is FQGNSA. V lost 2 bases, J lost 7 bases, and 4 bases stayed unmatched. The CDR3 is 13 amino acids. People in the study who had HIV all got their treatment in the United States. Each sample contained roughly 0.85-10 million cryopreserved PBMC, thawed before DNA extraction. Sequenced here: unsorted PBMCs, sampled 1.2 years after starting antiretroviral therapy. This clonotype originated in a woman aged 50 to 60 with HIV. This chain connects TRBV7-2 to TRBJ1-1, with 7 positions matching TRBD1. The CDR3 sequence is CASSLRTGGEAFF. The CDR3 bases are TGTGCCAGCAGCTTAAGGACAGGAGGTGAAGCTTTCTTT.